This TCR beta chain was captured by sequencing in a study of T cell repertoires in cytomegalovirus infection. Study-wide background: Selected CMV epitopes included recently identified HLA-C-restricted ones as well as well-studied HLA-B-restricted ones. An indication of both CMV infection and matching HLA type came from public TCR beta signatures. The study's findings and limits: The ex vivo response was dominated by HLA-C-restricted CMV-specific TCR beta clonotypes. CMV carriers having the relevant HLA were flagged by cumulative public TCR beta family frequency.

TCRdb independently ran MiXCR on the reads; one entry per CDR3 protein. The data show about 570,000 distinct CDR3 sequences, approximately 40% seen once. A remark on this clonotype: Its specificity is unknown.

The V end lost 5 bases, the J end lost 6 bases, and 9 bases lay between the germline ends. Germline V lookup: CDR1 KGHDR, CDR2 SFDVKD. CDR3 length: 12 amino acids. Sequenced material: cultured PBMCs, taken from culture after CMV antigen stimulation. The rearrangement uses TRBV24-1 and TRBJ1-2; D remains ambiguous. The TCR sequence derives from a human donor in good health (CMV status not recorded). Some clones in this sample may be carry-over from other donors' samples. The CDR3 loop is CATSACGNGYTF. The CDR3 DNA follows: TGTGCCACCAGTGCTTGCGGGAATGGCTACACCTTC.